A selection of T cell receptor beta chains follows, all from one sample in a study of blood T cells in healthy people across ages. TCRdb analysed the 5' RACE reads with MiXCR anew, one entry per CDR3 protein. The sample contains over 1,200,000 distinct CDR3 sequences, 55% to 75% of which appear only once. Sequencing was done on a sample of blood. These receptors were taken from a man younger than 35 in good health. CDR3s include the opening cysteine and the closing phenylalanine or tryptophan. The order of the fields is D gene, V gene, clone size, J gene, CDR3 DNA, CDR3 protein. D genes are given only for firm matches. Clone size is given for some rows only: seen once, a few or many times, or a class if the clone is expanded.

>-|TRBV28|-|TRBJ2-7
TGTGCCAGCAATTCAGGGGAGGTGTACGAGCAGTACTTC
CASNSGEVYEQYF
>-|TRBV29-1|-|TRBJ2-1
TGCAGCGTTACTCACGGGGGGCGGAACAATGAGCAGTTCTTC
CSVTHGGRNNEQFF
>-|TRBV28|-|TRBJ1-1
TGTGCCAGCAGTTTTCGGTCAGATGGGGGTGAAGCTTTCTTT
CASSFRSDGGEAFF
>-|TRBV12-3/TRBV12-4|-|TRBJ2-3
TGTGCCAGCACCGAGGGGTGGGACCCAGATACGCAGTATTTT
CASTEGWDPDTQYF
>-|TRBV3-1|-|TRBJ1-5
TGTGCCAGCAGCGTCAGGGGAGGGAGCAATCAGCCCCAGCATTTT
CASSVRGGSNQPQHF
>-|TRBV20-1|-|TRBJ1-1
TGCAGTGCCCTCCTGTTTGCGACTGAAGCTTTCTTT
CSALLFATEAFF
>-|TRBV29-1|-|TRBJ2-6
TGCAGCGTTGGGGTTTGGTCCGGGGCCAACGTCCTGACTTTC
CSVGVWSGANVLTF
>-|TRBV12-3/TRBV12-4|-|TRBJ2-5
TGTGCCAGCAGCCAACAGGGAGGGGAAGAGACCCAGTACTTC
CASSQQGGEETQYF
>-|TRBV13|-|TRBJ1-1
TGTGCCAGCAGCTTAGGGGCGGGTTCCCTGGGTGAAGCTTTCTTT
CASSLGAGSLGEAFF
>-|TRBV2|-|TRBJ2-3
TGTGCCAGCAATGGACTTACCTCGGATACGCAGTATTTT
CASNGLTSDTQYF
>-|TRBV7-2|once|TRBJ1-2
TGTGCCAGCAGCTTAGCCAATGATTATGGCTACATCTTC
CASSLANDYGYIF
>-|TRBV20-1|-|TRBJ2-7
TGCAGTGCTATGGATTCAAGAGGGAGACGAGGTATTTACGAGCAGTACTTC
CSAMDSRGRRGIYEQYF
>TRBD2|TRBV6-4|many|TRBJ2-1
TGTGCCAGTAGCGGGGGCAACTACAATGAGCAGTTCTTC
CASSGGNYNEQFF
>TRBD2|TRBV10-3|few|TRBJ2-5
TGTGCCATCGTGGGGGGACTAAGAGAGACCCAGTACTTC
CAIVGGLRETQYF
>-|TRBV27|-|TRBJ1-5
TGTGCCAGCACTATGTATGGGGGTGCGAATCAGCCCCAGCATTTT
CASTMYGGANQPQHF
>-|TRBV12-3/TRBV12-4|few|TRBJ2-5
TGTGCCAGCAGCATAAGAGGGGGACGGCAAGAGACCCAGTACTTC
CASSIRGGRQETQYF
>-|TRBV6-1|few|TRBJ1-5
TGTGCCAGCAGTGGTGACACGTTTAATCAGCCCCAGCATTTT
CASSGDTFNQPQHF
>-|TRBV20-1|-|TRBJ1-1
TGCAGTGCTAGAAAGGGGGGGTGGGACACTGAAGCTTTCTTT
CSARKGGWDTEAFF
>-|TRBV5-1|-|TRBJ2-3
TGCGCCAGCAGTTCGGCCCCCAGGGCCACAGATACGCAGTATTTT
CASSSAPRATDTQYF
>-|TRBV27|-|TRBJ1-1
TGTGCCAGCAGACACCTTGCCGGGGCAACCGCGTCTGAAGCTTTCTTT
CASRHLAGATASEAFF
>-|TRBV10-3|few|TRBJ2-5
TGTGCCAGCACAGCAGGGAGGAGGGAGACCCAGTACTTC
CASTAGRRETQYF
>-|TRBV7-2|-|TRBJ2-3
TGTGCCAGCAGCCCTTCCCCCGGTACGCAGTATTTT
CASSPSPGTQYF
>-|TRBV29-1|-|TRBJ2-1
TGCAGCATAATACCGCAGGGGTTTAGCGGTGAGCAGTTCTTC
CSIIPQGFSGEQFF
>-|TRBV11-2|few|TRBJ2-7
TGTGCCAGCAGCTTTGGTGAGGGTTACACCTACGAGCAGTACTTC
CASSFGEGYTYEQYF
>TRBD2|TRBV20-1|few|TRBJ2-3
TGCAGTGCTGCGATTTCGAGCGGGAGTAGGGCAGATACGCAGTATTTT
CSAAISSGSRADTQYF
>-|TRBV7-9|-|TRBJ2-2
TGTGCCAGCAGCCCTGACCACGGGGAGCTGTTTTTT
CASSPDHGELFF
>-|TRBV20-1|many|TRBJ1-1
TGCAGTGCTAGTGGAACCGACCCCTCGGGCACTGAAGCTTTCTTT
CSASGTDPSGTEAFF